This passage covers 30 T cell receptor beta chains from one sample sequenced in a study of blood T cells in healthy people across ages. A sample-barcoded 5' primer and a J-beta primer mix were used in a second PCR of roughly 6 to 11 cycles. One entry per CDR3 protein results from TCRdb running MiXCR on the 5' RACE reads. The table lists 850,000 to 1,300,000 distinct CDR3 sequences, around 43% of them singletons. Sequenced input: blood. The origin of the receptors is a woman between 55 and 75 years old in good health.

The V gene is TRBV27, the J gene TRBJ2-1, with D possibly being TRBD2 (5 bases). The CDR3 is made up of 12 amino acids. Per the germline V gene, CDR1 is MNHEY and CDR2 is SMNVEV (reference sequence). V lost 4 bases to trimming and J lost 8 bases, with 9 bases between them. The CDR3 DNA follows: TGTGCCAGCAGTTCACTAGTGGATGAGCAGTTCTTC. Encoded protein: CASSSLVDEQFF.

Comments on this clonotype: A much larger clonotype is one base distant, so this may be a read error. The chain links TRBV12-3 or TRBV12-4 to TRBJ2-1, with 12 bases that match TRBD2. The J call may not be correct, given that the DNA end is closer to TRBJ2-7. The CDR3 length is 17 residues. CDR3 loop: CASSWTSGDSSYNEQYF. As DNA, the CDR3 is TGTGCCAGCAGTTGGACTAGCGGGGATAGCTCCTACAATGAGCAGTACTTC.

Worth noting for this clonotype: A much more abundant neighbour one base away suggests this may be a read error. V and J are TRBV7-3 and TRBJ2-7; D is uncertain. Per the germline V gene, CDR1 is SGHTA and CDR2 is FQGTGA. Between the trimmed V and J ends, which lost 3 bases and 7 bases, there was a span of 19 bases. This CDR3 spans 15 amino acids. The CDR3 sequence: CASSLGPAGHNEQYF. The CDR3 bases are TGTGCCAGCAGCTTGGGTCCTGCCGGGCACAATGAGCAGTACTTC.

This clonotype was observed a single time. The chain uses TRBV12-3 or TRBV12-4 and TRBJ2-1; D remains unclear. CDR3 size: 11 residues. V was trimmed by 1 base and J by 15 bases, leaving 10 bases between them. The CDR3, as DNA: TGTGCCAGCAGTTTAGACGGACCGCCGTTCTTC. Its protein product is CASSLDGPPFF.

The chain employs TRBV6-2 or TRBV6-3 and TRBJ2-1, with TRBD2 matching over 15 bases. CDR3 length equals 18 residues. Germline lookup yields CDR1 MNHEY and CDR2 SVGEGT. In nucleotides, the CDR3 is TGTGCTAGCGGAACGCAGGGACTAGCGGGAGGAAGGTACAATGAGCAGTTCTTC. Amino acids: CASGTQGLAGGRYNEQFF.

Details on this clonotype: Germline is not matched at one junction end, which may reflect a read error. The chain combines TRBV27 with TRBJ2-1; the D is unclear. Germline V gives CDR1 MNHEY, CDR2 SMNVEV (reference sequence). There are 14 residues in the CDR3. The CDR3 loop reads CAGSLFGSYNEQFF. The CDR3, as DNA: TGTGCCGGCAGTTTATTCGGCTCCTACAATGAGCAGTTCTTC.

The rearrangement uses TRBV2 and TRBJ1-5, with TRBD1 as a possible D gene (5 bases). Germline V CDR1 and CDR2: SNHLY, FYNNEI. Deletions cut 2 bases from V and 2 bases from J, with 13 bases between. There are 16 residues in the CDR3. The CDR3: CASSEQGPAGNQPQHF. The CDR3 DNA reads TGTGCCAGCAGTGAACAGGGTCCGGCGGGCAATCAGCCCCAGCATTTT.

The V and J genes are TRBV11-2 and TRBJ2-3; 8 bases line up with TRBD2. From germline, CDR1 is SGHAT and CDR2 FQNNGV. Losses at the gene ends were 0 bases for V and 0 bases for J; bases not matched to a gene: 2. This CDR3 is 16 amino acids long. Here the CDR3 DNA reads TGTGCCAGCAGCTTAGAAGCTAGCGGGAGCACAGATACGCAGTATTTT. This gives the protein CASSLEASGSTDTQYF.

The chain's CDR3 is CASSPPRGGNTEAFF. The CDR3 region has the DNA TGTGCCAGCAGCCCACCACGGGGAGGGAACACTGAAGCTTTCTTT. The chain has TRBV7-9 and TRBJ1-1; D gene ambiguous. CDR1 and CDR2 from the germline V gene are SEHNR and FQNEAQ (reference sequence). This CDR3 has 15 amino acids. The V and J ends lost 5 bases and 1 base respectively, with 14 bases between them.

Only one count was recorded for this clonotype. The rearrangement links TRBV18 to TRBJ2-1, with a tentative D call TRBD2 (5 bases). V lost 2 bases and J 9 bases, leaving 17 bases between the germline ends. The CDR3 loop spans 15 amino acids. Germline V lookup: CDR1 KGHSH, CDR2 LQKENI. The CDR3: CASSPGPGLGGEQFF. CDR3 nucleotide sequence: TGTGCCAGCTCACCAGGTCCGGGGTTGGGCGGTGAGCAGTTCTTC.

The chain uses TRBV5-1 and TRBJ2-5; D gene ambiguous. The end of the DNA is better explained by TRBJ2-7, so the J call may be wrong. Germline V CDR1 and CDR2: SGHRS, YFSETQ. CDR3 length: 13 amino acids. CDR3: CASSLDSMDEQYF. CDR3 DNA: TGCGCCAGCAGCTTGGACAGCATGGACGAGCAGTACTTC.

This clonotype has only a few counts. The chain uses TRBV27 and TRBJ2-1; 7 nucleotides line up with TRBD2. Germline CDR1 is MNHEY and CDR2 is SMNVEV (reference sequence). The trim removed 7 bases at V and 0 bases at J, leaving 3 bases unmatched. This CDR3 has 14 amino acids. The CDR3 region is CASKGGSSYNEQFF. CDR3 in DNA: TGTGCCAGCAAGGGCGGGAGCTCCTACAATGAGCAGTTCTTC.

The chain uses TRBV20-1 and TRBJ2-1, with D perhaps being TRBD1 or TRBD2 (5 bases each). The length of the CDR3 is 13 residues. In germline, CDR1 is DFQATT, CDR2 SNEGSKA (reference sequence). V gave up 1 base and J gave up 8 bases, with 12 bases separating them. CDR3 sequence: CSARGDGPHEQFF. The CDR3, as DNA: TGCAGTGCTAGAGGGGACGGTCCGCATGAGCAGTTCTTC.

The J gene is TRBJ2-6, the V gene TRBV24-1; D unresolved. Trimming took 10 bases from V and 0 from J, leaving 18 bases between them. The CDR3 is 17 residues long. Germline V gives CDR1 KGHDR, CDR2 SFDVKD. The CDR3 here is CATDHFRASSGANVLTF. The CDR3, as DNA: TGTGCCACAGATCATTTTAGGGCGAGCTCTGGGGCCAACGTCCTGACTTTC.

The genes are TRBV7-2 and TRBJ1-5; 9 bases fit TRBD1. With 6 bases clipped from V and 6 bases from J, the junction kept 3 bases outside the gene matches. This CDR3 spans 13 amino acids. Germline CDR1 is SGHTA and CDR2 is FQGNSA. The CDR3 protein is CASRRDRAQPQHF. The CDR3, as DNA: TGTGCCAGCAGACGGGACAGGGCTCAGCCCCAGCATTTT.

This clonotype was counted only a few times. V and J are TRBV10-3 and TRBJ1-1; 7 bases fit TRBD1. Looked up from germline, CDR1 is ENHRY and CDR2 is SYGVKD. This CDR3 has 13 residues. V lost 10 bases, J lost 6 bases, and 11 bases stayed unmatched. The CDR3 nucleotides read TGTGCCAGTTCGACAGGGTCGGCCGCTGAAGCTTTCTTT. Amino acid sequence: CASSTGSAAEAFF.

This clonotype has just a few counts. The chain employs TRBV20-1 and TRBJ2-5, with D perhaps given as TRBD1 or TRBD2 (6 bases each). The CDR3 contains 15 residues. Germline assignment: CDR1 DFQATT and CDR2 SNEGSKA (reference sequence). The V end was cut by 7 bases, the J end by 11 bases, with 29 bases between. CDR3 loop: CSVPGGVQRAHEQYF. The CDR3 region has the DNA TGCAGTGTTCCTGGGGGCGTCCAGCGGGCCCATGAGCAGTACTTC.

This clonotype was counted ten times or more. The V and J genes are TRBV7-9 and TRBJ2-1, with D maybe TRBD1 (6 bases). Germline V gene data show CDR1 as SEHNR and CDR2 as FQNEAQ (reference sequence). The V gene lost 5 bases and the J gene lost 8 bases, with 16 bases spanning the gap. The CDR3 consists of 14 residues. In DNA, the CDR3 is TGTGCCAGCAGCGGGGGCCCGATGGGGCATGAGCAGTTCTTC. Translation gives CASSGGPMGHEQFF.

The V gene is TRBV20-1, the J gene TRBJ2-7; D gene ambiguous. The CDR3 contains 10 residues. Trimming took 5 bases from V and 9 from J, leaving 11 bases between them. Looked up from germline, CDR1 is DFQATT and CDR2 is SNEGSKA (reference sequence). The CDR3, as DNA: TGCAGTGCTCCTGATAGCTCGCAGTACTTC. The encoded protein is CSAPDSSQYF.

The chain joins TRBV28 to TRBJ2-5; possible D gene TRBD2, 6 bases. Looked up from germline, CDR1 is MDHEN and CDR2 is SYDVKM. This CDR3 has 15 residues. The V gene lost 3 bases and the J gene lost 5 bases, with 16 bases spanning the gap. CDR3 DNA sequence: TGTGCCAGCAGTTTGGAGGAGGGCCTTTCCGAGACCCAGTACTTC. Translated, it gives CASSLEEGLSETQYF.

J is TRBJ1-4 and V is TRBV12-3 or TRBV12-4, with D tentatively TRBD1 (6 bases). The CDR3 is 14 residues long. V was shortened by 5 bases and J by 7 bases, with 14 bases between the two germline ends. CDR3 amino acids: CASSQQGGSEKLFF. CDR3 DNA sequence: TGTGCCAGCAGTCAACAGGGCGGTAGTGAAAAACTGTTTTTT.

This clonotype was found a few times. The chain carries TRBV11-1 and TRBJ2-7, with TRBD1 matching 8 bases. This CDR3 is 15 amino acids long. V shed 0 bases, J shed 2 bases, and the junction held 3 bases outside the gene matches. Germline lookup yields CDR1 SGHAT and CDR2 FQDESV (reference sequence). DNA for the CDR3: TGTGCCAGCAGCTTAGCAGGGGGACAGGCCTACGAGCAGTACTTC. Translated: CASSLAGGQAYEQYF. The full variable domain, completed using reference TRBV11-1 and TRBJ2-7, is EAEVAQSPRYKITEKSQAVAFWCDPISGHATLYWYRQILGQGPELLVQFQDESVVDDSQLPKDRFSAERLKGVDSTLKIQPAELGDSAMYLCASSLAGGQAYEQYFGPGTRLTVT.

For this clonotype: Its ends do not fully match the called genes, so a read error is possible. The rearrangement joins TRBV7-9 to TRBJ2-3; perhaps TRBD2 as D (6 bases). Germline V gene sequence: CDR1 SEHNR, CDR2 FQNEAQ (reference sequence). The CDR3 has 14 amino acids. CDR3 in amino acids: CAGSLAAGTDTQYF. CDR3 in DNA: TGTGCCGGCAGCTTAGCGGCTGGCACAGATACGCAGTATTTT.

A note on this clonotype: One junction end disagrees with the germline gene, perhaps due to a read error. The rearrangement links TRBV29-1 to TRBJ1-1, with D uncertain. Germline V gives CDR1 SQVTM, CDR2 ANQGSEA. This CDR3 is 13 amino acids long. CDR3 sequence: CSVASLRNTGAFF. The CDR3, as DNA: TGCAGCGTTGCTTCCCTCAGAAACACTGGAGCTTTCTTT.

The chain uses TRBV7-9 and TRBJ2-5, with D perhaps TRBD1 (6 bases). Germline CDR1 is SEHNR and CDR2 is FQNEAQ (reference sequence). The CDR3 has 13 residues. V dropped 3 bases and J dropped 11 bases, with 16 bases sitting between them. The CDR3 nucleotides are TGTGCCAGCAGCTTCGACACACAGGGTGCGCAGTACTTC. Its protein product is CASSFDTQGAQYF. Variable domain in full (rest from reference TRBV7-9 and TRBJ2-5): DTGVSQNPRHKITKRGQNVTFRCDPISEHNRLYWYRQTLGQGPEFLTYFQNEAQLEKSRLLSDRFSAERPKGSFSTLEIQRTEQGDSAMYLCASSFDTQGAQYFGPGTRLLVL.

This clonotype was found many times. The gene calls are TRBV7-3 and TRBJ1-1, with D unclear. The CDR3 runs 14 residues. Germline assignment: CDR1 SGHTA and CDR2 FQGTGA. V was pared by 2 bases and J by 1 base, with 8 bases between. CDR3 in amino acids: CASSLGGENTEAFF. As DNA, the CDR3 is TGTGCCAGCAGCTTAGGCGGAGAGAACACTGAAGCTTTCTTT.

The CDR3 reads CATSDSSGGIHGDTQYF. Written as DNA, the CDR3 is TGTGCCACCAGTGATTCATCAGGGGGCATTCACGGGGATACGCAGTATTTT. V is TRBV24-1 and J is TRBJ2-3, with 8 bases fitting TRBD1. This CDR3 contains 17 residues. Germline CDR1 reads KGHDR; CDR2 reads SFDVKD. With 2 bases clipped from V and 6 bases from J, the junction kept 12 bases outside the gene matches.

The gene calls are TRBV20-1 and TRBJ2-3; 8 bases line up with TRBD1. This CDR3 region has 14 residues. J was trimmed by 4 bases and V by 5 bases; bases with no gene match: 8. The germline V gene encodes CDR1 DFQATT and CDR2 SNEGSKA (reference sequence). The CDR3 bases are TGCAGTGCTGACCGGACAGGGATGGCAGATACGCAGTATTTT. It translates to CSADRTGMADTQYF.

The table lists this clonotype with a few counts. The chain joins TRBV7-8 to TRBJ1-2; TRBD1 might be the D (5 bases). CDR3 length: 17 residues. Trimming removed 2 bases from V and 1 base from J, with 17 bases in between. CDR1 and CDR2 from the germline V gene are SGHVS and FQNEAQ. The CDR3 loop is CASSLTRGPDLNYGYTF. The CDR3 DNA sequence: TGTGCCAGCAGCTTAACGAGGGGACCCGACCTTAACTATGGCTACACCTTC.

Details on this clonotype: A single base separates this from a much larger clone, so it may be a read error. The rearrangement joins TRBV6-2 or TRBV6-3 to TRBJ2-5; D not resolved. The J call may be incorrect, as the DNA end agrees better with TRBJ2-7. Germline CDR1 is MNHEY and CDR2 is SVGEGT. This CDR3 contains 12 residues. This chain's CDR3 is CAGSYDYYEQYF. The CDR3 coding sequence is TGTGCCGGCAGTTACGATTACTACGAGCAGTACTTC.